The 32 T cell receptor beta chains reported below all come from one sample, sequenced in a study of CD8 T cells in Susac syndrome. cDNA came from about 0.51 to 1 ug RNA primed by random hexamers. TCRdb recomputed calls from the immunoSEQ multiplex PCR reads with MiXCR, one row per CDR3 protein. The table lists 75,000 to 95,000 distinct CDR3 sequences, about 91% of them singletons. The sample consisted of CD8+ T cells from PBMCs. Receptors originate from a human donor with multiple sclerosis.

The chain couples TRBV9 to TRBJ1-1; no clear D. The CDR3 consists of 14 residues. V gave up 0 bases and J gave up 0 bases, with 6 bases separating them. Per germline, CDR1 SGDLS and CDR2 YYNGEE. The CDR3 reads CASSVGHMNTEAFF. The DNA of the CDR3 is TGTGCCAGCAGCGTAGGACATATGAACACTGAAGCTTTCTTT.

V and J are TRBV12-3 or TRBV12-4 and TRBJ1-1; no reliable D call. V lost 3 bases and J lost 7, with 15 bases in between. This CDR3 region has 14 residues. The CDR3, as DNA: TGTGCCAGCAGTTTTAGGGCCCAGGTGGGTGAAGCTTTCTTT. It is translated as CASSFRAQVGEAFF.

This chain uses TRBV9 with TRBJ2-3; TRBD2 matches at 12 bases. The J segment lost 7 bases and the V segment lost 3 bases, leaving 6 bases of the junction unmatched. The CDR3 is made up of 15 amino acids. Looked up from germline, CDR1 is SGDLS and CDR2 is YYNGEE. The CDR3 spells CASSATSGGTNTQYF. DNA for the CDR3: TGTGCCAGCAGCGCTACTAGCGGGGGGACCAATACGCAGTATTTT.

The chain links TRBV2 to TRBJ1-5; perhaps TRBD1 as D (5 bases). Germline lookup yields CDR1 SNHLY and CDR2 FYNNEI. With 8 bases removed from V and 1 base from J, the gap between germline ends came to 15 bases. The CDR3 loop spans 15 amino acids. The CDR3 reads CASGAGRGSNQPQHF. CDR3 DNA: TGTGCCAGCGGGGCGGGGAGGGGAAGCAATCAGCCCCAGCATTTT.

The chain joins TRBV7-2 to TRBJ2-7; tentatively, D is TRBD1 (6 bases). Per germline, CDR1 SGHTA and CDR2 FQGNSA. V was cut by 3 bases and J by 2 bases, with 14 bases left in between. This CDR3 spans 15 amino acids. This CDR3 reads CASSFLGTFTYEQYF. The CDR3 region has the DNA TGTGCCAGCAGCTTCCTCGGGACATTTACCTACGAGCAGTACTTC.

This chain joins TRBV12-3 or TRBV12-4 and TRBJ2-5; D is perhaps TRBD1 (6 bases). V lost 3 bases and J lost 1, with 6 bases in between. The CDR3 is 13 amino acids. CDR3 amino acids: CASSLDSQETQYF. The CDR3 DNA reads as TGTGCCAGCAGTTTGGACAGCCAAGAGACCCAGTACTTC.

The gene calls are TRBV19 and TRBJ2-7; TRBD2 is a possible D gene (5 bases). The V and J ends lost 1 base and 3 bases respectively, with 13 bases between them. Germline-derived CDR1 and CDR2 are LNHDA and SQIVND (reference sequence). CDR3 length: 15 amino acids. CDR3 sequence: CASSIASGLGYEQYF. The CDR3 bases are TGTGCCAGTAGTATAGCGAGCGGACTCGGCTACGAGCAGTACTTC.

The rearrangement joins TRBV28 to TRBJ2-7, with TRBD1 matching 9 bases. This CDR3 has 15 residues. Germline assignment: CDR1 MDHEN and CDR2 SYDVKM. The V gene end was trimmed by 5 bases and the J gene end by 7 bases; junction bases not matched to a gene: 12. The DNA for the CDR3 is TGTGCCAGCAGTATCCGTTGGGACAGGGTTTGGGAGCAGTACTTC. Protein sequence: CASSIRWDRVWEQYF.

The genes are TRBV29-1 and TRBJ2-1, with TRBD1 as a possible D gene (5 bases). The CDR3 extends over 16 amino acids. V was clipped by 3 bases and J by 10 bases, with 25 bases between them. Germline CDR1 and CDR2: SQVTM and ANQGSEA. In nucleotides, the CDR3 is TGCAGCGTTGAGGCCGATCGGGCAGGGAAGGTCGGGGAGCAGTTCTTC. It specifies CSVEADRAGKVGEQFF.

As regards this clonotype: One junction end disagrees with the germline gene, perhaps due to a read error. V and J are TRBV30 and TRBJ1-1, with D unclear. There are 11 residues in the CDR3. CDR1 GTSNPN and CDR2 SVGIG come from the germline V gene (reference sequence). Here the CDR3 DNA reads TGTGCCTGGAGTTATGGTATAGAGGCGGACTTT. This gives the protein CAWSYGIEADF.

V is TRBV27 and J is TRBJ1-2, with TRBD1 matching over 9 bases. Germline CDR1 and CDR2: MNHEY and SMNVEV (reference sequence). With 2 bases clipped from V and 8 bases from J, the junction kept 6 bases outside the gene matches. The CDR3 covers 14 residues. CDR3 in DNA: TGTGCCAGCAGTTTACTGGGACAGGGAGAGGGCTACACCTTC. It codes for CASSLLGQGEGYTF.

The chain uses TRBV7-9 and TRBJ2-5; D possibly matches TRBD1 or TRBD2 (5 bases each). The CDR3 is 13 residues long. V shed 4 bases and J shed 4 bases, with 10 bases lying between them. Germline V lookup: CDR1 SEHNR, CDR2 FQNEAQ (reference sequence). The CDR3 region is CASSSWGPETQYF. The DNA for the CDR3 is TGTGCCAGCAGCTCCTGGGGACCAGAGACCCAGTACTTC. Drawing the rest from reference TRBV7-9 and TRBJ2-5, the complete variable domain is DTGVSQNPRHKITKRGQNVTFRCDPISEHNRLYWYRQTLGQGPEFLTYFQNEAQLEKSRLLSDRFSAERPKGSFSTLEIQRTEQGDSAMYLCASSSWGPETQYFGPGTRLLVL.

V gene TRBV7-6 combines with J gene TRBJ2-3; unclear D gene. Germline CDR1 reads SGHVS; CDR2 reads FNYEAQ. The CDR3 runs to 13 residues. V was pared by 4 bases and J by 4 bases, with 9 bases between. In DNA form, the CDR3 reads TGTGCCAGCAGCTCAGCCGGAGCAGATACGCAGTATTTT. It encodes CASSSAGADTQYF.

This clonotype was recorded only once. The DNA for the CDR3 is TGCGCCGTACACGGGGTTAGGAGATCTTACTATGGCTACACCTTC. It translates to CAVHGVRRSYYGYTF. The chain is built from TRBV5-1 and TRBJ1-2, with D hard to call. The length of the CDR3 is 15 residues. Trimming pared 10 bases from V and 3 bases from J, leaving 22 bases between. In germline, CDR1 is SGHRS, CDR2 YFSETQ.

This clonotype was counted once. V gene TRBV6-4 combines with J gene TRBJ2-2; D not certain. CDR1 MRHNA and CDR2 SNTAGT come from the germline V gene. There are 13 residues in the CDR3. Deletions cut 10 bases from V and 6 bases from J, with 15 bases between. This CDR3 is CATRKGPAGELFF. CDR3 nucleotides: TGTGCCACCAGAAAAGGGCCAGCCGGGGAGCTGTTTTTT.

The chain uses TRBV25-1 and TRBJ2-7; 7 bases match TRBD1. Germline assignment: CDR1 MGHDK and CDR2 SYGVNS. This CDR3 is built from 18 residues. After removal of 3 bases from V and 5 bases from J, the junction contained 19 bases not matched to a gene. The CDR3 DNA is TGTGCCAGCAGTGAGACCCGAAGCCGGGACAGATTTTACAACGAGCAGTACTTC. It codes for CASSETRSRDRFYNEQYF.

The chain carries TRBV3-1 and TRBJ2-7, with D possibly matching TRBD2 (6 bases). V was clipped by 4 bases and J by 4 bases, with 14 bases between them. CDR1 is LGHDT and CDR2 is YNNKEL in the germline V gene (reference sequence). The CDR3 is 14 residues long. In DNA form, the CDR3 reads TGTGCCAGCAGCCGGACTAACGGGTCATACGAGCAGTACTTC. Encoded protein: CASSRTNGSYEQYF.

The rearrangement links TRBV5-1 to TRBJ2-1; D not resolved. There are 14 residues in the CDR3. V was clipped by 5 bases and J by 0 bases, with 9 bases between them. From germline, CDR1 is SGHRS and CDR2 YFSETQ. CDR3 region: CASRGESSYNEQFF. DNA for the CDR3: TGCGCCAGCAGAGGAGAGAGCTCCTACAATGAGCAGTTCTTC. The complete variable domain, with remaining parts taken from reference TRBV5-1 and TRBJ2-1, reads KAGVTQTPRYLIKTRGQQVTLSCSPISGHRSVSWYQQTPGQGLQFLFEYFSETQRNKGNFPGRFSGRQFSNSRSEMNVSTLELGDSALYLCASRGESSYNEQFFGPGTRLTVL.

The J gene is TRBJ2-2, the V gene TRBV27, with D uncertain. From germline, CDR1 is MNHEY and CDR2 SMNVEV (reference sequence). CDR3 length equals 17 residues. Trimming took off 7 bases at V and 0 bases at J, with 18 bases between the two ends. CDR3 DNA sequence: TGTGCCAGCACCCCGTCCTGGGGTCCGTCGAACACCGGGGAGCTGTTTTTT. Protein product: CASTPSWGPSNTGELFF.

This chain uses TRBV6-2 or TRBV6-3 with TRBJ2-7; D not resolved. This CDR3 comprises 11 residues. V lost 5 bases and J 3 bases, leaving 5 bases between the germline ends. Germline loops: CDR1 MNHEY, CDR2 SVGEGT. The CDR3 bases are TGTGCCAGCAGTGAACTCTACGAGCAGTACTTC. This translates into CASSELYEQYF.

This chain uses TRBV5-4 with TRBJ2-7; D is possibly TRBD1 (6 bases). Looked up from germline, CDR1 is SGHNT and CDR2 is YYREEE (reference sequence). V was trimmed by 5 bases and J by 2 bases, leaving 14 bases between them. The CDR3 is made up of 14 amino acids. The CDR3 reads CASSGTDSAYEQYF. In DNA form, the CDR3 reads TGTGCCAGCAGTGGTACGGACAGCGCCTACGAGCAGTACTTC. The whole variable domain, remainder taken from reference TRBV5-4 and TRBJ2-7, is ETGVTQSPTHLIKTRGQQVTLRCSSQSGHNTVSWYQQALGQGPQFIFQYYREEENGRGNFPPRFSGLQFPNYSSELNVNALELDDSALYLCASSGTDSAYEQYFGPGTRLTVT.

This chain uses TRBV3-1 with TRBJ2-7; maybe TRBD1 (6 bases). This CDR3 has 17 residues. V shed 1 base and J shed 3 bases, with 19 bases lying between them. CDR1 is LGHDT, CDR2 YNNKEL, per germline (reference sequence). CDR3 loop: CASSQALLGGDSYEQYF. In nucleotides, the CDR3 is TGTGCCAGCAGCCAAGCGTTATTAGGGGGTGACAGCTACGAGCAGTACTTC.

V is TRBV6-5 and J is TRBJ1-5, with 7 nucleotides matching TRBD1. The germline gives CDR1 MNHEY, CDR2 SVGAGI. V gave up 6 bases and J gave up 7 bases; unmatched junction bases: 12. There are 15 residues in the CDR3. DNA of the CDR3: TGTGCCAGCAGACAATACAGGGGCGGAGGACAGCCCCAGCATTTT. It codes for CASRQYRGGGQPQHF.

The CDR3 nucleotides read TGTGCCAGCAGTGAAGCGAGGGCAAATGAGCAGTTCTTC. Its translation: CASSEARANEQFF. The chain uses TRBV6-1 and TRBJ2-1, with D perhaps TRBD2 (5 bases). Trimming took off 0 bases at V and 7 bases at J, with 7 bases between the two ends. Looked up from germline, CDR1 is MNHNS and CDR2 is SASEGT. The CDR3 sequence is 13 residues long.

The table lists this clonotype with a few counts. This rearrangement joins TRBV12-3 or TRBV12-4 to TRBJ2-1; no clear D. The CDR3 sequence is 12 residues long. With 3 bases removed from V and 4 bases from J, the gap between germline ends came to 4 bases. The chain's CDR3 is CASSLGYNEQFF. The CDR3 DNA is TGTGCCAGCAGTTTGGGGTACAATGAGCAGTTCTTC.

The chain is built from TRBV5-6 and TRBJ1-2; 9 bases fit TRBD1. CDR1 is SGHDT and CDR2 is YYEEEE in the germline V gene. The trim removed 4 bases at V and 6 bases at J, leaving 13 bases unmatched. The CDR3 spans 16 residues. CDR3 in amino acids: CASSLTHRDREDGYTF. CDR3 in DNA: TGTGCCAGCAGCCTGACCCATCGGGACAGGGAAGATGGCTACACCTTC.

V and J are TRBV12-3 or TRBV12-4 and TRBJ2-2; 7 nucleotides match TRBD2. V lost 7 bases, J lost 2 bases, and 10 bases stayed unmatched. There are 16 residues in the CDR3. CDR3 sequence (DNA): TGTGCCAGCACCTCCTTTGGGGGGGTAAACACCGGGGAGCTGTTTTTT. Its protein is CASTSFGGVNTGELFF.

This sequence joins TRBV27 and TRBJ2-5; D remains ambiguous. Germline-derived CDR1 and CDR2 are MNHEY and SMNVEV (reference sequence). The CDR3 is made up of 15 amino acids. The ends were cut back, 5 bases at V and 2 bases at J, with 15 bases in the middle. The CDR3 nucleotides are TGTGCCAGCAGTAACTATAACGACGGACAAGAGACCCAGTACTTC. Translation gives CASSNYNDGQETQYF.

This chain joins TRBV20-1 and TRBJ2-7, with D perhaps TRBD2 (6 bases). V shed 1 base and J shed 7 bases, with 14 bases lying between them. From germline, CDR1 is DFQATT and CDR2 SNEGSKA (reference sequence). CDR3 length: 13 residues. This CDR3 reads CSARVRLVEEQYF. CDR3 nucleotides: TGCAGTGCTAGAGTACGACTAGTAGAAGAGCAGTACTTC.

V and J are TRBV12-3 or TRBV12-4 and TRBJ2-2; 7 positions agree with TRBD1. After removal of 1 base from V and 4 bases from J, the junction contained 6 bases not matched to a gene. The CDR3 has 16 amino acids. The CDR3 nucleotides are TGTGCCAGCAGTTTAGAGGGGGCCCCAAGCACCGGGGAGCTGTTTTTT. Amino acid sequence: CASSLEGAPSTGELFF.

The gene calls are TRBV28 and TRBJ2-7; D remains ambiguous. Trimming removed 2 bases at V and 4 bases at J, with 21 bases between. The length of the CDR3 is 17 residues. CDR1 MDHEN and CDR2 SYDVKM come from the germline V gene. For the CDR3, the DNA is TGTGCCAGCAGTTTACCCCCCCGCACAAGCTCGGTGTACGAGCAGTACTTC. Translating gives CASSLPPRTSSVYEQYF.

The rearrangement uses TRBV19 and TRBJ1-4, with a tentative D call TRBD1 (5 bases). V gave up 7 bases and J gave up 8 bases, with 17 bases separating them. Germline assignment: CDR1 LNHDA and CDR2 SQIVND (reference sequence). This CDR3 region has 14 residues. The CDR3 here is CASTPGPTTEKLFF. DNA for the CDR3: TGTGCCAGTACTCCGGGACCTACGACAGAAAAACTGTTTTTT. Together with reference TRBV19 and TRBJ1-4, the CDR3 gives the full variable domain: DGGITQSPKYLFRKEGQNVTLSCEQNLNHDAMYWYRQDPGQGLRLIYYSQIVNDFQKGDIAEGYSVSREKKESFPLTVTSAQKNPTAFYLCASTPGPTTEKLFFGSGTQLSVL.